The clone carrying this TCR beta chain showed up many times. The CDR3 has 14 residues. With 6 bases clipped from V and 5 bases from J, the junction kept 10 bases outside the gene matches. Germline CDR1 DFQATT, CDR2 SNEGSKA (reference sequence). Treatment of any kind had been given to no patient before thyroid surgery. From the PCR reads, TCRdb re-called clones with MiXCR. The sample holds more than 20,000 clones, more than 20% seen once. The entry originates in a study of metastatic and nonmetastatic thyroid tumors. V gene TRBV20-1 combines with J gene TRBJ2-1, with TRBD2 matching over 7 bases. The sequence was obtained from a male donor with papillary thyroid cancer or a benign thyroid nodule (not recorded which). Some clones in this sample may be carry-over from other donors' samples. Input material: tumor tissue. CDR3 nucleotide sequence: TGCAGTGCCTCCAGCGGGAATGTTAACAATGAGCAGTTCTTC. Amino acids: CSASSGNVNNEQFF.